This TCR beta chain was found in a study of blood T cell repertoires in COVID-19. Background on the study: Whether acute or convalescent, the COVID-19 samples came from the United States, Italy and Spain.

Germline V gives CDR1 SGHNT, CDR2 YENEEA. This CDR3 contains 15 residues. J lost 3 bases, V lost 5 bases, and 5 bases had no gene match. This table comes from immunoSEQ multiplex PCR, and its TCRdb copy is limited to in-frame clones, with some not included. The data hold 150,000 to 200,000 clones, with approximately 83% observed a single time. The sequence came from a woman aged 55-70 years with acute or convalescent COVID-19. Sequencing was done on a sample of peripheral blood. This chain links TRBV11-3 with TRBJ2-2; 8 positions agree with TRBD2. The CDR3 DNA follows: TGTGCCAGCAGCAGAGCGGGGGCCCACACCGGGGAGCTGTTTTTT. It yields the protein CASSRAGAHTGELFF.